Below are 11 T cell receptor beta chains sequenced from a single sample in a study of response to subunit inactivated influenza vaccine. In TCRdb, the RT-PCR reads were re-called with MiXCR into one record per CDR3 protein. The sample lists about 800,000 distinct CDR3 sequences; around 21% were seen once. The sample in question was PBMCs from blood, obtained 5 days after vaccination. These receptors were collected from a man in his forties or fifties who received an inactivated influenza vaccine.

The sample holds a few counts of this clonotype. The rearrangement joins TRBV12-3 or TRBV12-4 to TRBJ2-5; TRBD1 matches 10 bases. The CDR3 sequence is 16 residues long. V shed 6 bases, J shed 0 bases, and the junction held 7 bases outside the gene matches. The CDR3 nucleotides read TGTGCCAGCAGCCCCACCGGGACAGGGGACCAAGAGACCCAGTACTTC. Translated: CASSPTGTGDQETQYF.

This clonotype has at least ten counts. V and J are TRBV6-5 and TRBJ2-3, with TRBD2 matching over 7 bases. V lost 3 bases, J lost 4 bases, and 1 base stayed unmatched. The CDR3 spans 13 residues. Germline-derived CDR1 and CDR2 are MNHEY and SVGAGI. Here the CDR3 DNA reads TGTGCCAGCAGTTATCGGGGGGCAGATACGCAGTATTTT. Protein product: CASSYRGADTQYF.

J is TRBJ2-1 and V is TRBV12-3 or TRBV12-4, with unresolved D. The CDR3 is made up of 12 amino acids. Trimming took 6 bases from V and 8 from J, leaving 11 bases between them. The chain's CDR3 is CASRATTYEQFF. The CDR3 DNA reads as TGTGCCAGCAGGGCAACTACCTATGAGCAGTTCTTC.

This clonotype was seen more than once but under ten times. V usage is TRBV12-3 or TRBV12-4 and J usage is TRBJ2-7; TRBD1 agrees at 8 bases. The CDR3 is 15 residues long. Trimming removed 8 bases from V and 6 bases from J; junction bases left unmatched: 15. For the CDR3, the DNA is TGTGCCAGCGTCAAAACCCCACCCACAGGGGGCGAGCAGTACTTC. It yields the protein CASVKTPPTGGEQYF.

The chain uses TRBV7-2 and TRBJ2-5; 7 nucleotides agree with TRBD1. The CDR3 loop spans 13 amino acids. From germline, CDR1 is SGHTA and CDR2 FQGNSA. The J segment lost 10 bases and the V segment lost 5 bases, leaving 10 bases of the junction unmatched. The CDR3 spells CASSRGQKGGQYF. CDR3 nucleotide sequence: TGTGCCAGCAGCCGGGGACAGAAAGGGGGCCAGTACTTC.

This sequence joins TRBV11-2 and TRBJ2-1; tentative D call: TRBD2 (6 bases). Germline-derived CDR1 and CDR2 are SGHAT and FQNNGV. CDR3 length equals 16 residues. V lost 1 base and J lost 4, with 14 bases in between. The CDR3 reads CASSLVGGRGYNEQFF. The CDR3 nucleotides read TGTGCCAGCAGCTTAGTAGGAGGGAGAGGGTACAATGAGCAGTTCTTC.

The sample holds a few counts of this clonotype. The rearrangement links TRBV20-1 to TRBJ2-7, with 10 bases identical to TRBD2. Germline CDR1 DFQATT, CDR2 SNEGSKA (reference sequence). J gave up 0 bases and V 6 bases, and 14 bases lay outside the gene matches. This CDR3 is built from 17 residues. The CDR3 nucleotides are TGCAGTGCCGCGGCCGGTAGCGGGGGGCTAAGCTCCTACGAGCAGTACTTC. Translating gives CSAAAGSGGLSSYEQYF.

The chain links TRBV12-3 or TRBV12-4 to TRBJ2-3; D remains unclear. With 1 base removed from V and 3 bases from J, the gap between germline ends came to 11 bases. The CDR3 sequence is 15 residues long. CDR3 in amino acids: CASSLGLFTTDTQYF. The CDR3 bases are TGTGCCAGCAGTTTAGGTCTGTTTACTACAGATACGCAGTATTTT.

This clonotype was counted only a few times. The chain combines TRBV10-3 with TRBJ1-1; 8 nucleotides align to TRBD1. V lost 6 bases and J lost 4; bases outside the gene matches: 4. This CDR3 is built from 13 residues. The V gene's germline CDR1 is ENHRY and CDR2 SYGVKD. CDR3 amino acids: CAIRGQDGTEAFF. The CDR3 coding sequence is TGTGCCATCAGGGGACAGGATGGCACTGAAGCTTTCTTT.

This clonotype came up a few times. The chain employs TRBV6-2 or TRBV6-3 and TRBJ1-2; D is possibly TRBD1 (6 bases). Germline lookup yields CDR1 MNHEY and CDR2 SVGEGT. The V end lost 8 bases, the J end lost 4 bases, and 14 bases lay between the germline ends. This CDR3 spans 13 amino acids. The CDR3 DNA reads TGTGCCAGCGGTCAAACAGGGATCTATGGCTACACCTTC. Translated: CASGQTGIYGYTF.

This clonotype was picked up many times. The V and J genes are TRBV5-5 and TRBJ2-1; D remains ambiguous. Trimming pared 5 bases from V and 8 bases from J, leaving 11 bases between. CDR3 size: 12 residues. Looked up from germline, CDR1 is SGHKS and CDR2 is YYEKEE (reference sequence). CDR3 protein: CASRAEWDEQFF. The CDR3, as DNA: TGTGCCAGCAGGGCGGAATGGGATGAGCAGTTCTTC. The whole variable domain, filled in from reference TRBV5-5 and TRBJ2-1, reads DAGVTQSPTHLIKTRGQQVTLRCSPISGHKSVSWYQQVLGQGPQFIFQYYEKEERGRGNFPDRFSARQFPNYSSELNVNALLLGDSALYLCASRAEWDEQFFGPGTRLTVL.